The 16 T cell receptor beta chains given below trace back to one sample, sequenced in a study of circulating and synovial CD4+ cells in juvenile arthritis. Sequencing was performed with immunoSEQ multiplex PCR; in TCRdb, only in-frame clones are kept and a portion is missing. The sample gives 15,000 to 20,000 clones, approximately 90% of which show up once; around 0.8% is in the top ten. The sample was CD4+ T cells from blood. Every receptor here comes from a human donor with juvenile idiopathic arthritis.

This clone appeared once. The chain links TRBV11-3 to TRBJ2-7; 7 bases map to TRBD1. This CDR3 is 17 amino acids long. The junction had 13 bases not matched to a gene; V was cut back by 4 bases and J by 1 base. From germline, CDR1 is SGHNT and CDR2 YENEEA. The CDR3 nucleotides read TGTGCCAGCAGCTCCCGAACGGGACAGTCAAGATCCTACGAGCAGTACTTC. This codes for CASSSRTGQSRSYEQYF.

This chain uses TRBV19 with TRBJ1-5; D is undetermined. The CDR3 totals 15 residues. V lost 6 bases to trimming and J lost 0 bases, with 12 bases between them. Germline V lookup: CDR1 LNHDA, CDR2 SQIVND (reference sequence). The CDR3 bases are TGTGCCAGTAGGTCCAGGTCCGCTAGCAATCAGCCCCAGCATTTT. The encoded protein is CASRSRSASNQPQHF. The full variable domain, its missing parts supplied by reference TRBV19 and TRBJ1-5, is DGGITQSPKYLFRKEGQNVTLSCEQNLNHDAMYWYRQDPGQGLRLIYYSQIVNDFQKGDIAEGYSVSREKKESFPLTVTSAQKNPTAFYLCASRSRSASNQPQHFGDGTRLSIL.

This chain links TRBV7-9 with TRBJ2-2, with 14 bases lining up with TRBD2. Germline-derived CDR1 and CDR2 are SEHNR and FQNEAQ (reference sequence). With 5 bases clipped from V and 0 bases from J, the junction kept 5 bases outside the gene matches. The CDR3 runs 18 residues. The CDR3 here is CASSPGLAGGANTGELFF. DNA of the CDR3: TGTGCCAGCAGCCCCGGACTAGCGGGAGGCGCGAACACCGGGGAGCTGTTTTTT.

This chain joins TRBV6-5 and TRBJ1-2; 7 nucleotides line up with TRBD1. Losses at the gene ends were 3 bases for V and 8 bases for J; bases not matched to a gene: 15. There are 16 residues in the CDR3. Germline lookup yields CDR1 MNHEY and CDR2 SVGAGI. The CDR3 here is CASSYARDRPVRGYTF. The CDR3 DNA sequence: TGTGCCAGCAGTTATGCCCGGGACAGACCAGTGAGAGGCTACACCTTC.

On this clone itself: Germline and junction disagree at one end, which may indicate a read error. Within the sample, other DNA sequences also encode this same CDR3. The chain joins TRBV5-1 to TRBJ1-6; TRBD1 aligns across 8 bases. This CDR3 is built from 15 residues. From germline, CDR1 is SGHRS and CDR2 YFSETQ. This chain's CDR3 is CASSLQGAGNSPLHF. The CDR3 coding sequence is TGCGCCAGCAGCTTGCAGGGGGCGGGGAATTCCCCCCTCCACTTT.

The rearrangement uses TRBV30 and TRBJ2-7; 8 bases fit TRBD1. This CDR3 is built from 16 residues. Germline lookup yields CDR1 GTSNPN and CDR2 SVGIG (reference sequence). V was clipped by 1 base and J by 0 bases; unmatched bases: 8. The CDR3 nucleotides are TGTGCCTGGAGTGCGACAGGGGCCCGGACCTCCTACGAGCAGTACTTC. It codes for CAWSATGARTSYEQYF.

V usage is TRBV9 and J usage is TRBJ1-1; TRBD1 is a possible D gene (6 bases). V was shortened by 3 bases and J by 2 bases, with 14 bases between the two germline ends. The CDR3 has 15 residues. CDR1 SGDLS and CDR2 YYNGEE come from the germline V gene. CDR3: CASSAHAQGNTEAFF. CDR3 DNA sequence: TGTGCCAGCAGCGCCCATGCACAGGGAAACACTGAAGCTTTCTTT.

The rearrangement joins TRBV18 to TRBJ1-1; 8 bases line up with TRBD1. In germline, CDR1 is KGHSH, CDR2 LQKENI. This CDR3 spans 16 amino acids. After removal of 3 bases from V and 6 bases from J, the junction contained 12 bases not matched to a gene. This chain's CDR3 is CASSPVAGTGSPEAFF. The CDR3 bases are TGTGCCAGCTCACCTGTAGCCGGGACAGGAAGTCCTGAAGCTTTCTTT.

This clone was counted once. At one end, the junction sequence differs from germline, possibly due to a read error. The genes are TRBV5-1 and TRBJ2-1; tentative D call: TRBD2 (6 bases). CDR3 size: 15 residues. Looked up from germline, CDR1 is SGHRS and CDR2 is YFSETQ. DNA for the CDR3: TGCGCCAGCAGCAAAAACGGGAGTCCCTACGATGAGCAGTTCTTC. Its protein product is CASSKNGSPYDEQFF.

This chain connects TRBV5-1 to TRBJ2-3; 11 positions match TRBD1. V lost 3 bases and J lost 0; bases outside the gene matches: 3. Per the germline V gene, CDR1 is SGHRS and CDR2 is YFSETQ. This CDR3 is 16 amino acids long. CDR3 in amino acids: CASSWGDRGSTDTQYF. In DNA form, the CDR3 reads TGCGCCAGCAGCTGGGGGGACAGGGGGAGCACAGATACGCAGTATTTT.

This chain links TRBV20-1 with TRBJ1-1, with D perhaps TRBD1 (6 bases). Germline lookup yields CDR1 DFQATT and CDR2 SNEGSKA (reference sequence). The CDR3 runs to 11 residues. V lost 8 bases and J 7 bases, leaving 14 bases between the germline ends. As DNA, the CDR3 is TGCAGTTACAATGAGGGGGTTGAAGCTTTCTTT. Translated, it gives CSYNEGVEAFF.

The table lists this clone with a count of one. The chain recombines TRBV7-2 with TRBJ1-2; TRBD1 is a possible D gene (6 bases). CDR3 length: 16 residues. Trimming took 5 bases from V and 2 from J, leaving 18 bases between them. Germline CDR1 is SGHTA and CDR2 is FQGNSA. The CDR3 sequence: CASSPTRGAGNYGYTF. CDR3 nucleotides: TGTGCCAGCAGCCCTACTCGGGGGGCAGGGAACTATGGCTACACCTTC.

This clone was seen more than once but under ten times. The V call is TRBV18, the J call TRBJ1-3, with 8 nucleotides matching TRBD1. The CDR3 is made up of 15 amino acids. Germline assignment: CDR1 KGHSH and CDR2 LQKENI. J was trimmed by 2 bases and V by 3 bases; bases with no gene match: 3. The chain's CDR3 is CASSPRTGTGNTIYF. The CDR3 DNA reads TGTGCCAGCTCACCGCGGACAGGGACTGGAAACACCATATATTTT.

The chain recombines TRBV6-5 with TRBJ1-2, with D possibly being TRBD1 (5 bases). Germline V lookup: CDR1 MNHEY, CDR2 SVGAGI. The CDR3 runs 14 residues. Trimming left V 7 bases short and J 6 bases short, with 18 bases between. CDR3 sequence: CASKETDRRHGYTF. The DNA for the CDR3 is TGTGCCAGCAAAGAAACCGACAGAAGGCATGGCTACACCTTC.

This rearrangement joins TRBV5-5 to TRBJ2-7; D uncertain. The CDR3 has 11 residues. The V end lost 5 bases, the J end lost 5 bases, and 8 bases lay between the germline ends. The germline CDR1 and CDR2 sequences are SGHKS and YYEKEE (reference sequence). The CDR3 reads CASRTSHEQYF. DNA for the CDR3: TGTGCCAGCAGAACATCTCACGAGCAGTACTTC.

The V call is TRBV5-1, the J call TRBJ1-2; possibly TRBD1 for D (5 bases). The V end lost 3 bases, the J end lost 6 bases, and 21 bases lay between the germline ends. The CDR3 runs 16 residues. The germline gives CDR1 SGHRS, CDR2 YFSETQ. The DNA for the CDR3 is TGCGCCAGCAGCTCGCACCGCGAGGGGAGGGATGATGGCTACACCTTC. Translated: CASSSHREGRDDGYTF.